Listed below are T cell receptor beta chains from one sample, sequenced in a study of CD8+ T cells in alopecia areata. Only in-frame clones appear in the TCRdb table, and some are missing; sequencing was by immunoSEQ multiplex PCR. The table has about 150,000 clones, less than 70% seen once; the top ten hold approximately 0.91%. The material sequenced was CD4+ T cells sorted from blood, taken at week 4, from a patient treated with tofacitinib. The receptor source for this set is a human donor with alopecia areata. CDR3s include the opening cysteine and the closing phenylalanine or tryptophan. Each record gives: D gene, V gene, J gene, clone size, CDR3 protein, CDR3 DNA. D genes are given only for firm matches. Not every row has a clone size; where given, it reads once, few, many or a size class.

TRBD1,TRBV29-1,TRBJ2-7,-,CSVGTGIYEQYF,TGCAGCGTTGGGACAGGAATTTACGAGCAGTACTTC
-,TRBV9,TRBJ1-1,-,CASSVITEAFF,TGTGCCAGCAGCGTAATCACTGAAGCTTTCTTT
TRBD1,TRBV30,TRBJ1-2,-,CAWSGTGRASHGYTF,TGTGCCTGGAGTGGGACAGGGCGGGCCAGTCATGGCTACACCTTC
-,TRBV6-6,TRBJ1-5,-,CATLRGSNQPQHF,TGTGCCACCCTGAGGGGAAGCAATCAGCCCCAGCATTTT
-,TRBV11-2,TRBJ2-7,-,CASSLDGVRTEQYF,TGTGCCAGCAGCTTAGATGGGGTTCGAACCGAGCAGTACTTC
-,TRBV29-1,TRBJ1-1,few,CSVRGQRLNTEAFF,TGCAGCGTTCGAGGACAGCGACTGAACACTGAAGCTTTCTTT
-,TRBV30,TRBJ1-6,-,CAWSVRTPDNSPLHF,TGTGCCTGGAGTGTACGGACACCTGATAATTCACCCCTCCACTTT
-,TRBV29-1,TRBJ1-1,-,CSVEGESTEAFF,TGCAGCGTCGAGGGGGAGAGCACTGAAGCTTTCTTT
-,TRBV11-2,TRBJ2-4,-,CASSSSGVGIQYF,TGTGCCAGCAGCTCTTCAGGGGTCGGTATTCAGTACTTC
-,TRBV20-1,TRBJ2-3,-,CSASYPDTQYF,TGCAGTGCTAGTTACCCAGATACGCAGTATTTT
TRBD1,TRBV18,TRBJ1-4,few,CASSRNRGGSNEKLFF,TGTGCCAGCTCCAGAAACAGGGGCGGGAGTAATGAAAAACTGTTTTTT
-,TRBV5-1,TRBJ2-3,few,CASSLIGASTDTQYF,TGCGCCAGCAGCTTGATCGGCGCGAGCACAGATACGCAGTATTTT
-,TRBV4-1,TRBJ2-3,few,CASTRGDGADTQYF,TGCGCCAGCACCAGGGGGGATGGGGCAGATACGCAGTATTTT
-,TRBV10-3,TRBJ1-2,-,CAISATEELHYGYTF,TGTGCCATCAGCGCGACAGAGGAACTACACTATGGCTACACCTTC
-,TRBV5-6,TRBJ1-5,few,CASSLVGQPNQPQHF,TGTGCCAGCAGCTTGGTAGGGCAGCCCAATCAGCCCCAGCATTTT
TRBD2,TRBV5-4,TRBJ2-2,-,CASSSPPGGAGELFF,TGTGCCAGCAGCTCGCCCCCGGGGGGTGCCGGGGAGCTGTTTTTT
-,TRBV30,TRBJ2-6,-,CAWSRGAPGANVLTF,TGTGCCTGGAGTCGAGGCGCCCCTGGGGCCAACGTCCTGACTTTC
-,TRBV7-9,TRBJ2-7,-,CASSRYQNEQYF,TGTGCCAGCAGTCGATATCAGAACGAGCAGTACTTC
-,TRBV6-5,TRBJ1-6,-,CASSYLLGALNSPLHF,TGTGCCAGCAGTTACCTGCTGGGTGCGTTGAATTCACCCCTCCACTTT
-,TRBV30,TRBJ1-5,few,CAWSAGSNQPQHF,TGTGCCTGGAGTGCAGGGAGCAATCAGCCCCAGCATTTT
TRBD1,TRBV4-3,TRBJ1-1,-,CASSTGTGHTEAFF,TGCGCCAGCAGCACCGGGACAGGTCACACTGAAGCTTTCTTT
-,TRBV29-1,TRBJ2-7,-,CSARTISYEQYF,TGCAGCGCCCGGACGATCTCCTACGAGCAGTACTTC
TRBD2,TRBV29-1,TRBJ2-1,-,CSVSGSSGGAWVNEQFF,TGCAGCGTCTCAGGGTCTAGCGGGGGGGCATGGGTCAATGAGCAGTTCTTC
TRBD1,TRBV14,TRBJ2-3,few,CASSPLQGPQYF,TGTGCCAGCAGCCCCCTACAGGGGCCGCAGTATTTT
-,TRBV7-9,TRBJ2-1,few,CASSQRQGNEQFF,TGTGCCAGCAGCCAGCGTCAGGGGAATGAGCAGTTCTTC
-,TRBV29-1,TRBJ1-3,-,CSVEDRISGNTIYF,TGCAGCGTTGAAGATCGGATCTCTGGAAACACCATATATTTT
TRBD1,TRBV18,TRBJ1-1,-,CASSPNRQGVTEAFF,TGTGCCAGCTCACCGAATAGACAGGGGGTCACTGAAGCTTTCTTT
-,TRBV30,TRBJ1-2,-,CAWGLARGGGYTF,TGTGCCTGGGGGCTAGCCAGGGGTGGCGGCTACACCTTC
-,TRBV7-2,TRBJ2-7,-,CASSLIRMYEQYF,TGTGCCAGCAGCTTAATCCGAATGTACGAGCAGTACTTC
TRBD1,TRBV6-1,TRBJ1-1,-,CASRATGTYTEAFF,TGTGCCAGCAGGGCGACAGGGACCTACACTGAAGCTTTCTTT
-,TRBV9,TRBJ2-3,-,CASSVADTQYF,TGTGCCAGCAGCGTAGCAGATACGCAGTATTTT
TRBD1,TRBV2,TRBJ2-7,-,CATQKMTGDDEQYF,TGTGCCACCCAGAAAATGACAGGGGACGACGAGCAGTACTTC
-,TRBV29-1,TRBJ1-4,few,CSVGGEDEKLFF,TGCAGCGTTGGGGGGGAGGATGAAAAACTGTTTTTT
-,TRBV5-1,TRBJ2-2,-,CASSLDGYTGELFF,TGCGCCAGCAGCTTGGACGGGTACACCGGGGAGCTGTTTTTT
-,TRBV29-1,TRBJ2-1,few,CSGDSGGPTYNEQFF,TGCAGCGGGGATTCCGGGGGGCCTACATACAATGAGCAGTTCTTC
-,TRBV27,TRBJ2-7,-,CASSLGGRRFSSYEQYF,TGTGCCAGCAGTTTAGGGGGCCGCCGATTTAGCTCCTACGAGCAGTACTTC
TRBD1,TRBV5-1,TRBJ2-1,few,CASSLVAGQGYNEQFF,TGCGCCAGCAGCTTGGTGGCGGGACAGGGATACAATGAGCAGTTCTTC
-,TRBV29-1,TRBJ1-1,-,CSVTRGDTEAFF,TGCAGCGTCACCCGGGGGGACACTGAAGCTTTCTTT
TRBD2,TRBV27,TRBJ2-5,-,CASSHSGGETQYF,TGTGCCAGCAGTCATAGCGGGGGGGAGACCCAGTACTTC
-,TRBV30,TRBJ2-2,-,CARQEGGSTGELFF,TGTGCCCGACAGGAGGGTGGGAGCACCGGGGAGCTGTTTTTT
TRBD1,TRBV29-1,TRBJ2-1,few,CSVDGPPGQGKYEQFF,TGCAGCGTTGACGGACCTCCGGGACAGGGGAAATATGAGCAGTTCTTC
TRBD1,TRBV6-5,TRBJ1-5,-,CASRRTGDPSRPQHF,TGTGCCAGCAGGAGGACAGGCGACCCAAGTCGGCCCCAGCATTTT